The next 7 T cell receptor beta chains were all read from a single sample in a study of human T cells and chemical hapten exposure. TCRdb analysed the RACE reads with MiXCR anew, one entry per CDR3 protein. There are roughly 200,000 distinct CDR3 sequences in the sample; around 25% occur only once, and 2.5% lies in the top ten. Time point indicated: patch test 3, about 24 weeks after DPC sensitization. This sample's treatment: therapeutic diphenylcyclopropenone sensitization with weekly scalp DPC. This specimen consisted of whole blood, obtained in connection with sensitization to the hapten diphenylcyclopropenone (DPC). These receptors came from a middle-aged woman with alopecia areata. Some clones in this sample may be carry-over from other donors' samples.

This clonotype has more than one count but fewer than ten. The CDR3 reads CASTRGDTQYF. CDR3 in DNA: TGTGCCAGCACCAGGGGGGATACGCAGTATTTT. The chain joins TRBV6-5 to TRBJ2-3; 7 positions match TRBD1. After removal of 7 bases from V and 6 bases from J, the junction contained 1 base not matched to a gene. Germline values: CDR1 MNHEY, CDR2 SVGAGI. CDR3 length equals 11 residues.

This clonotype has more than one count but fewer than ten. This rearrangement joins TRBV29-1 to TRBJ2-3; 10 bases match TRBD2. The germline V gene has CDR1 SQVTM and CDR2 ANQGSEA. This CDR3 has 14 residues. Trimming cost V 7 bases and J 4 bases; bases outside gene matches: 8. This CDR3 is CSASRTSGSDTQYF. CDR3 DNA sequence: TGCAGCGCCTCCCGGACTAGCGGATCAGATACGCAGTATTTT.

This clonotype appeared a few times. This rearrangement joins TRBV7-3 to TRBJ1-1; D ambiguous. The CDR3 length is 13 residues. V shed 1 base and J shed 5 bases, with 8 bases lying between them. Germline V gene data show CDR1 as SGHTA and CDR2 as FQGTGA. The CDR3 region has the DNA TGTGCCAGCAGCTTAATCCCCGGAACTGAAGCTTTCTTT. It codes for CASSLIPGTEAFF. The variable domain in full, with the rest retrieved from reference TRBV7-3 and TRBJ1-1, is GAGVSQTPSNKVTEKGKYVELRCDPISGHTALYWYRQSLGQGPEFLIYFQGTGAADDSGLPNDRFFAVRPEGSVSTLKIQRTERGDSAVYLCASSLIPGTEAFFGQGTRLTVV.

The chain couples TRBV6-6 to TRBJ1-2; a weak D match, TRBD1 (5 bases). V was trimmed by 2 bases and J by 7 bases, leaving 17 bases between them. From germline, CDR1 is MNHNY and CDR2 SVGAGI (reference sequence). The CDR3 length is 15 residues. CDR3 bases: TGTGCCAGCAGTTACCCGGAGGGAGGGGTGGCTGGCTACACCTTC. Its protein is CASSYPEGGVAGYTF.

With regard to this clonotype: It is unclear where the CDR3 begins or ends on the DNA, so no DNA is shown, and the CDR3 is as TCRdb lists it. CDR3 amino acids: CASSFGDFRGYTF. The chain recombines TRBV28 with TRBJ1-2. With termini counted, the CDR3 has 13 amino acids. Germline values: CDR1 MDHEN, CDR2 SYDVKM.

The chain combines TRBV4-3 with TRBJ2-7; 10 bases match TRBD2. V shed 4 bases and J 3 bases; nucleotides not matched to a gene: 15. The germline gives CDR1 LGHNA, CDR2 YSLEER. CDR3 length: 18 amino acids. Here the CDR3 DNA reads TGCGCCAGCAGCCGGGACTTCGAGCGGCTAGCGGGAGTCTACGAGCAGTACTTC. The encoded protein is CASSRDFERLAGVYEQYF.

CDR3 amino acids: CASRVSGAANYGYTF. The CDR3 bases are TGTGCCAGCAGAGTTAGCGGGGCTGCAAACTATGGCTACACCTTC. The chain combines TRBV27 with TRBJ1-2; TRBD1 is a possible D gene (5 bases). The germline V gene has CDR1 MNHEY and CDR2 SMNVEV (reference sequence). This CDR3 spans 15 amino acids. With 6 bases removed from V and 2 bases from J, the gap between germline ends came to 16 bases.